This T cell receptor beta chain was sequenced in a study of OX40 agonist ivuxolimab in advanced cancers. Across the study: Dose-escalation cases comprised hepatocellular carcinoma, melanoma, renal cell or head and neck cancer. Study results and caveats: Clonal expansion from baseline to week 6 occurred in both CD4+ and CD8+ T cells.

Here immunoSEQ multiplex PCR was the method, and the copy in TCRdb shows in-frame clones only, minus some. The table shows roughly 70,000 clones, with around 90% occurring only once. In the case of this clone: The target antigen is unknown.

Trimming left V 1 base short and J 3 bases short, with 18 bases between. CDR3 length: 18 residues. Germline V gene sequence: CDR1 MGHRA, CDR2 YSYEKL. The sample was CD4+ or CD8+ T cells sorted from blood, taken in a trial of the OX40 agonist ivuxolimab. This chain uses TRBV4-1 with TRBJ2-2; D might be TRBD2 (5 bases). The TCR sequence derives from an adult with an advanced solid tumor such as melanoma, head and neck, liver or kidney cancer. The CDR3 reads CASSQATPTRSDTGELFF. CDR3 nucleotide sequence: TGCGCCAGCAGCCAAGCTACCCCAACTAGGAGCGACACCGGGGAGCTGTTTTTT.